The 29 T cell receptor beta chains listed next were all sequenced from one sample in a study of post-analysis software for immune sequencing data. Study-wide results and limits: Compared with controls, patients had more of about 5 TRBV segments, including TRBV5-6, TRBV5-1 and TRBV20-1.

Their recognized antigens are unknown. Sequencing libraries made from TCR beta cDNA carried unique molecular identifiers. In TCRdb, the PCR reads were re-called with MiXCR into one record per CDR3 protein. The sample lists about 540,000 distinct CDR3 sequences, roughly 34% seen once, with roughly 6% in the top ten. Sequenced sample: blood. The receptor source for this set is a girl under 18 with multiple sclerosis.

J is TRBJ2-5 and V is TRBV20-1; 9 bases are a match to TRBD1. The CDR3 has 13 residues. Per germline, CDR1 DFQATT and CDR2 SNEGSKA (reference sequence). V was pared by 5 bases and J by 3 bases, with 4 bases of the junction left unmatched. The DNA of the CDR3 is TGCAGTGCTCACCGGACAGGGGAAGAGACCCAGTACTTC. This translates into CSAHRTGEETQYF.

The V and J genes are TRBV2 and TRBJ2-1, with TRBD2 matching 10 bases. The germline gives CDR1 SNHLY, CDR2 FYNNEI. Losses at the gene ends were 3 bases for V and 13 bases for J; bases not matched to a gene: 15. The CDR3 has 16 amino acids. Written as DNA, the CDR3 is TGTGCCAGCAGTGACGGCAAGCGGGGGGGTGAAGAGACCCAGTTCTTC. Translated: CASSDGKRGGEETQFF.

The chain has TRBV7-2 and TRBJ2-7, with D perhaps being TRBD1 or TRBD2 (5 bases each). The CDR3 has 15 amino acids. Between the trimmed V and J ends, which lost 2 bases and 0 bases, there was a span of 11 bases. Germline lookup yields CDR1 SGHTA and CDR2 FQGNSA. CDR3 sequence reads: CASSLYVGVSYEQYF. The DNA for the CDR3 is TGTGCCAGCAGCTTATATGTGGGGGTCTCCTACGAGCAGTACTTC.

V usage is TRBV20-1 and J usage is TRBJ2-3, with D possibly being TRBD2 (5 bases). The CDR3 runs to 15 residues. With 5 bases removed from V and 5 bases from J, the gap between germline ends came to 20 bases. Per the germline V gene, CDR1 is DFQATT and CDR2 is SNEGSKA (reference sequence). This CDR3 is CSAPMATSGIDTQYF. The CDR3 DNA follows: TGCAGTGCTCCCATGGCCACTAGTGGTATAGATACGCAGTATTTT.

The chain carries TRBV3-1 and TRBJ2-4, with D perhaps being TRBD1 or TRBD2 (5 bases each). The V end was cut by 3 bases, the J end by 2 bases, with 11 bases between. The CDR3 consists of 15 residues. CDR1 is LGHDT, CDR2 YNNKEL, per germline (reference sequence). CDR3 loop: CASSQAGRPKNIQYF. Here the CDR3 DNA reads TGTGCCAGCAGCCAGGCAGGGAGACCCAAAAACATTCAGTACTTC.

The CDR3 region is CASSHRQDLGDTQYF. CDR3 DNA: TGTGCCAGCAGCCACAGACAGGACCTAGGAGATACGCAGTATTTT. The chain links TRBV3-1 to TRBJ2-3; the D gene is possibly TRBD1 (6 bases). Trimming stripped 3 bases from V and 5 bases from J, with 15 bases between. CDR1 is LGHDT, CDR2 YNNKEL, per germline (reference sequence). CDR3 length equals 15 residues.

J is TRBJ2-2 and V is TRBV28; either TRBD1 or TRBD2 may fit D (5 bases each). CDR1 is MDHEN, CDR2 SYDVKM, per germline. CDR3 length: 17 amino acids. The ends were cut back, 6 bases at V and 2 bases at J, with 19 bases in the middle. The CDR3 reads CASSWWAGTVNTGELFF. For the CDR3, the DNA is TGTGCCAGCAGCTGGTGGGCCGGGACGGTTAACACCGGGGAGCTGTTTTTT.

The chain joins TRBV2 to TRBJ2-3, with D possibly being TRBD2 (6 bases). Trimming left V 7 bases short and J 3 bases short, with 14 bases between. CDR1 and CDR2 (germline): SNHLY, FYNNEI. This CDR3 region has 14 residues. CDR3 protein: CASTRDSSTDTQYF. In DNA form, the CDR3 reads TGTGCCAGCACGCGGGACTCCTCAACAGATACGCAGTATTTT.

Points on this clonotype: One base away lies a much larger clone, so this may be a sequencing read error. The chain uses TRBV14 and TRBJ2-7; D gene ambiguous. V lost 4 bases and J 7 bases, leaving 14 bases between the germline ends. Germline CDR1 SGHDN, CDR2 FVKESK. The CDR3 covers 13 residues. The CDR3 DNA reads TGTGCCAGCAGCCCGACCGCCTACAATGAGCAGTACTTC. The encoded protein is CASSPTAYNEQYF.

Note on this clonotype: This sequence may be a read error, since a much larger clone differs from it by one base. The chain carries TRBV9 and TRBJ2-6, with D tentatively TRBD1 or TRBD2 (5 bases each). Germline assignment: CDR1 SGDLS and CDR2 YYNGEE. The CDR3 is 15 amino acids. This chain's CDR3 is CASSVAGHGVNVLTF. The DNA for the CDR3 is TGTGCCAGCAGCGTAGCGGGGCATGGGGTCAACGTCCTGACTTTC.

This clonotype was detected a few times. V gene TRBV5-1 combines with J gene TRBJ2-7, with D maybe TRBD1 (5 bases). Trimming removed 9 bases from V and 3 bases from J, with 19 bases in between. CDR1 is SGHRS and CDR2 is YFSETQ in the germline V gene. The CDR3 consists of 14 residues. The CDR3 sequence is CAIRVGRGFYEQYF. The CDR3 DNA sequence: TGCGCCATCCGAGTGGGGCGCGGATTCTACGAGCAGTACTTC.

The V call is TRBV7-9, the J call TRBJ2-1, with 7 bases fitting TRBD2. The J call is in doubt because the DNA end fits TRBJ2-7 better. Germline V gives CDR1 SEHNR, CDR2 FQNEAQ (reference sequence). The CDR3 spans 19 residues. CDR3 protein: CASSSHYGAGGGAYNEQYF. CDR3 in DNA: TGTGCCAGCAGCTCCCATTATGGGGCCGGCGGGGGAGCCTACAATGAGCAGTACTTC.

This clonotype was recorded many times. V usage is TRBV12-3 or TRBV12-4 and J usage is TRBJ2-1; 12 bases match TRBD2. The CDR3 length is 14 residues. The V gene end was trimmed by 6 bases and the J gene end by 4 bases; junction bases not matched to a gene: 1. In nucleotides, the CDR3 is TGTGCCAGCAGAGGACTAGCGGGGTACAATGAGCAGTTCTTC. Translation: CASRGLAGYNEQFF.

This clonotype was seen more than once but under ten times. The chain joins TRBV6-1 to TRBJ2-1, with D tentatively TRBD2 (6 bases). The CDR3 loop spans 16 amino acids. Trimming took off 1 base at V and 2 bases at J, with 12 bases between the two ends. Germline V gene sequence: CDR1 MNHNS, CDR2 SASEGT. This CDR3 reads CASSEERDSPYNEQFF. In DNA form, the CDR3 reads TGTGCCAGCAGTGAAGAAAGGGACTCCCCCTACAATGAGCAGTTCTTC.

This sequence joins TRBV12-3 or TRBV12-4 and TRBJ1-1; tentative D call: TRBD1 (6 bases). This CDR3 has 11 amino acids. Trimming took off 10 bases at V and 5 bases at J, with 11 bases between the two ends. The CDR3 protein is CAIAGVTEAFF. CDR3 DNA: TGTGCCATAGCAGGGGTTACTGAAGCTTTCTTT.

The chain combines TRBV27 with TRBJ1-2; 8 nucleotides agree with TRBD1. Unmatched junction bases numbered 6, after V lost 5 bases and J lost 7 bases. The CDR3 loop spans 13 amino acids. Germline values: CDR1 MNHEY, CDR2 SMNVEV (reference sequence). The chain's CDR3 is CASSTTGVAGYTF. The CDR3 coding sequence is TGTGCCAGCAGTACGACAGGGGTGGCTGGCTACACCTTC.

This clonotype occurred a few times. The chain uses TRBV29-1 and TRBJ2-2; D unresolved. CDR3 size: 15 residues. The germline V and J ends were trimmed by 1 base and 0 bases, with 9 bases remaining between them. From germline, CDR1 is SQVTM and CDR2 ANQGSEA. The DNA for the CDR3 is TGCAGCGTTGAAGTTGGAAGGTCGAACACCGGGGAGCTGTTTTTT. This codes for CSVEVGRSNTGELFF.

Concerning this clonotype itself: The junction differs from germline at one of its ends, possibly a read error. The rearrangement links TRBV10-2 to TRBJ1-3; no firm D call. The germline V gene encodes CDR1 WSHSY and CDR2 SAAADI. This CDR3 is built from 14 residues. As DNA, the CDR3 is TGCGCCAGCAGTGAGTCGCCGTCTGGAAACACCGTATATTTT. It encodes CASSESPSGNTVYF.

This clonotype was seen only once. V is TRBV12-3 or TRBV12-4 and J is TRBJ1-2; D is unclear. V lost 5 bases, J lost 0 bases, and 10 bases lay in between. This CDR3 region has 14 residues. Here the CDR3 reads CASSPAASNYGYTF. Here the CDR3 DNA reads TGTGCCAGCAGTCCTGCAGCATCTAACTATGGCTACACCTTC.

This clonotype was seen only a few times. The V call is TRBV6-5, the J call TRBJ2-5; 8 bases align to TRBD1. V lost 4 bases, J lost 5 bases, and 9 bases stayed unmatched. The CDR3 is 15 amino acids. Germline loops: CDR1 MNHEY, CDR2 SVGAGI. The CDR3 spells CASSFLQGAAETQYF. CDR3 DNA sequence: TGTGCCAGCAGTTTCCTTCAGGGGGCTGCTGAGACCCAGTACTTC.

The chain recombines TRBV6-5 with TRBJ1-4, with D uncertain. This CDR3 is built from 15 residues. Germline V gives CDR1 MNHEY, CDR2 SVGAGI. Trimming cost V 2 bases and J 2 bases, with 9 bases left between them. Here the CDR3 DNA reads TGTGCCAGCAGTTACAAGCGGCGGACTAATGAAAAACTGTTTTTT. Residues: CASSYKRRTNEKLFF.

The chain employs TRBV7-2 and TRBJ2-3; D unclear. V lost 4 bases and J 1 base, leaving 9 bases between the germline ends. The CDR3 length is 14 residues. CDR1 is SGHTA and CDR2 is FQGNSA in the germline V gene. The CDR3, as DNA: TGTGCCAGCAGCTCACTCGAGGGCACAGATACGCAGTATTTT. Protein product: CASSSLEGTDTQYF.

The chain links TRBV2 to TRBJ2-5; TRBD1 matches 7 bases. CDR1 SNHLY and CDR2 FYNNEI come from the germline V gene. V lost 6 bases to trimming and J lost 3 bases; unmatched junction nucleotides: 7. This CDR3 region has 14 residues. CDR3 region: CASRAGTDKETQYF. In DNA, the CDR3 is TGTGCCAGCAGAGCCGGGACAGACAAAGAGACCCAGTACTTC. Full variable domain (missing parts from reference TRBV2 and TRBJ2-5): EPEVTQTPSHQVTQMGQEVILRCVPISNHLYFYWYRQILGQKVEFLVSFYNNEISEKSEIFDDQFSVERPDGSNFTLKIRSTKLEDSAMYFCASRAGTDKETQYFGPGTRLLVL.

The chain is built from TRBV5-4 and TRBJ2-7; D is tentatively TRBD1 or TRBD2 (6 bases each). The CDR3 has 14 residues. Germline V lookup: CDR1 SGHNT, CDR2 YYREEE (reference sequence). V was clipped by 3 bases and J by 5 bases, with 15 bases between them. The CDR3 DNA reads TGTGCCAGCAGCTCCGGGACAAGGAGGGACGAGCAGTACTTC. Translated, it gives CASSSGTRRDEQYF.

In its sample, this clonotype was seen once. V is TRBV20-1 and J is TRBJ2-5; TRBD2 is a possible D gene (6 bases). Trimming pared 3 bases from V and 9 bases from J, leaving 8 bases between. The CDR3 is made up of 10 amino acids. Germline values: CDR1 DFQATT, CDR2 SNEGSKA (reference sequence). CDR3 in DNA: TGCAGTGCTAGTAGGGAGGCCCAGTACTTC. Its protein product is CSASREAQYF.

The chain joins TRBV10-3 to TRBJ2-1; TRBD2 agrees at 12 bases. CDR1 and CDR2 (germline): ENHRY, SYGVKD. V gave up 4 bases and J gave up 4 bases; unmatched junction bases: 5. The CDR3 sequence is 16 residues long. CDR3 in amino acids: CAISGTSGVGYNEQFF. The CDR3 DNA is TGTGCCATCAGTGGGACTAGCGGGGTAGGGTACAATGAGCAGTTCTTC.

The chain links TRBV6-6 to TRBJ1-1, with 8 bases fitting TRBD1. This CDR3 is built from 16 residues. The V gene's germline CDR1 is MNHNY and CDR2 SVGAGI (reference sequence). Germline trimming cut 8 bases from V and 0 bases from J; bases unmatched to any gene: 11. For the CDR3, the DNA is TGTGCCAGCGGATCCCGGCAGGGGGCTGTGAACACTGAAGCTTTCTTT. It translates to CASGSRQGAVNTEAFF.

This chain connects TRBV4-1 to TRBJ2-1; TRBD1 aligns across 8 bases. V was pared by 0 bases and J by 7 bases, with 2 bases of the junction left unmatched. Per germline, CDR1 MGHRA and CDR2 YSYEKL. The CDR3 is 14 amino acids. The CDR3 bases are TGCGCCAGCAGCCAAGAGACAGGGGTTAATGAGCAGTTCTTC. Its protein product is CASSQETGVNEQFF.

This rearrangement joins TRBV5-1 to TRBJ2-1; possible D gene TRBD1, 5 bases. The CDR3 loop spans 15 amino acids. In germline, CDR1 is SGHRS, CDR2 YFSETQ. V was trimmed by 6 bases and J by 6 bases, leaving 19 bases between them. DNA of the CDR3: TGCGCCAGCACCGAACAGCCGAATCAGGGCAATGAGCAGTTCTTC. This encodes CASTEQPNQGNEQFF. Using reference TRBV5-1 and TRBJ2-1 for the parts outside the CDR3, the full variable domain is KAGVTQTPRYLIKTRGQQVTLSCSPISGHRSVSWYQQTPGQGLQFLFEYFSETQRNKGNFPGRFSGRQFSNSRSEMNVSTLELGDSALYLCASTEQPNQGNEQFFGPGTRLTVL.